This entry is about one TCR beta chain. This sample was included in a study of shared clonotypes between healthy human individuals. The CDR3 sequence is 13 residues long. With 7 bases removed from V and 5 bases from J, the gap between germline ends came to 12 bases. Germline V gene sequence: CDR1 SNHLY, CDR2 FYNNEI. Generated by immunoSEQ multiplex PCR, the TCRdb table keeps only in-frame clones and is missing some. The table has approximately 640,000 clones, roughly 88% seen once. Specimen: memory CD8+ T cells from PBMCs. Subset meaning: CD45RO+ cells pooled with CCR7-negative TemRA cells. The clonotype comes from a man between 18 and 29 years old in good health. Some clones in this sample may be carry-over from other donors' samples. The chain is built from TRBV2 and TRBJ1-5; no firm D call. The CDR3 loop is CASNPEDDQPQHF. The CDR3 DNA reads as TGTGCCAGCAACCCCGAGGACGATCAGCCCCAGCATTTT.